This TCR beta chain was observed in a study of radiotherapy plus CTLA-4 blockade in lung cancer. Overall study: Of all patients, around 20% responded objectively and around 31% showed disease control.

Assay: immunoSEQ multiplex PCR; the TCRdb copy retains only in-frame clones and omits some. There are fewer than 45,000 clones in the sample; around 85% occur only once, and roughly 5% lies in the top ten. Trimming removed 4 bases from V and 5 bases from J; junction bases left unmatched: 14. Looked up from germline, CDR1 is SGHTA and CDR2 is FQGNSA. This CDR3 has 17 residues. This clonotype originated in a human donor with non-small cell lung cancer who had stable disease on radiotherapy plus ipilimumab. The rearrangement uses TRBV7-2 and TRBJ1-2; the match to TRBD1 covers 9 bases. Sequences were derived from peripheral blood, sampled from a patient treated with radiotherapy plus ipilimumab. The CDR3: CASSSDISDRGIYGYTF. CDR3 in DNA: TGTGCCAGCAGCTCCGATATTAGCGACAGGGGGATTTATGGCTACACCTTC.